Listed below are T cell receptor beta chains from one sample, sequenced in a study of regulatory T cells in long-lasting Graves disease. MiXCR was run by TCRdb on the multiplex PCR reads, yielding one entry per CDR3 protein. The sample gives about 210,000 distinct CDR3 sequences, roughly 19% of which show up once; about 11% is in the top ten. Another study also made use of these data, one on T cells in Graves' hyperthyroidism and ophthalmopathy.

The specimen was peripheral blood mononuclear cells (PBMCs), collected at new diagnosis, from a patient treated with antithyroid drugs. The receptors derive from a woman aged 25 to 39 with Graves disease. Both conserved end residues are part of each CDR3. The order of the fields is D gene, clone size, V gene, J gene, CDR3 protein, CDR3 DNA. D genes are given only for firm matches. Clone size, where shown, is once, few, many, or a class for clones that have expanded.

D gene: -
clone size: few
V gene: TRBV7-2
J gene: TRBJ2-4
CDR3 protein: CASSLAGINIQYF
CDR3 DNA: TGTGCCAGCAGCTTAGCGGGGATAAACATTCAGTACTTC

D gene: -
clone size: many
V gene: TRBV2
J gene: TRBJ2-5
CDR3 protein: CASSGASQETQYF
CDR3 DNA: TGTGCCAGCTCCGGGGCGTCCCAAGAGACCCAGTACTTC

D gene: -
clone size: many
V gene: TRBV15
J gene: TRBJ1-3
CDR3 protein: CATSREGGRENTIYF
CDR3 DNA: TGTGCCACCAGCAGAGAGGGGGGCCGGGAAAACACCATATATTTT

D gene: -
clone size: many
V gene: TRBV29-1
J gene: TRBJ1-4
CDR3 protein: CSVTVTRGSEKLFF
CDR3 DNA: TGCAGCGTTACCGTGACGCGGGGCAGCGAAAAACTGTTTTTT

D gene: TRBD1
clone size: many
V gene: TRBV6-5
J gene: TRBJ2-4
CDR3 protein: CASSYMGQGANIQYF
CDR3 DNA: TGTGCCAGCAGTTACATGGGACAGGGGGCGAACATTCAGTACTTC

D gene: -
clone size: many
V gene: TRBV29-1
J gene: TRBJ2-2
CDR3 protein: CSVERSATGELFF
CDR3 DNA: TGCAGCGTTGAGAGAAGTGCCACCGGGGAGCTGTTTTTT

D gene: -
clone size: -
V gene: TRBV18
J gene: TRBJ2-4
CDR3 protein: CASSGLAAKNIQYF
CDR3 DNA: TGTGCCAGCTCGGGGCTCGCAGCCAAAAACATTCAGTACTTC

D gene: -
clone size: many
V gene: TRBV19
J gene: TRBJ1-2
CDR3 protein: CASSVFAGESNYGYTF
CDR3 DNA: TGTGCCAGTTCAGTATTTGCAGGGGAGTCTAACTATGGCTACACCTTC

D gene: -
clone size: many
V gene: TRBV24-1
J gene: TRBJ2-5
CDR3 protein: CATSDGLRGQETQYF
CDR3 DNA: TGTGCCACCAGTGATGGACTCCGGGGGCAAGAGACCCAGTACTTC

D gene: -
clone size: -
V gene: TRBV4-1
J gene: TRBJ2-1
CDR3 protein: CASSHPISGVGGPPNEQFF
CDR3 DNA: TGCGCCAGCAGCCACCCAATTTCAGGGGTCGGCGGACCGCCCAATGAGCAGTTCTTC

D gene: -
clone size: many
V gene: TRBV28
J gene: TRBJ1-5
CDR3 protein: CASNPVTGGGLDNQPQHF
CDR3 DNA: TGTGCCAGCAACCCTGTCACCGGGGGGGGCTTGGACAATCAGCCCCAGCATTTT

D gene: TRBD1
clone size: many
V gene: TRBV28
J gene: TRBJ1-6
CDR3 protein: CASSYPTGIFNSPLHF
CDR3 DNA: TGTGCCAGCAGTTACCCGACAGGGATTTTTAATTCACCCCTCCACTTT

D gene: -
clone size: many
V gene: TRBV11-3
J gene: TRBJ1-1
CDR3 protein: CASSLYSAAEAFF
CDR3 DNA: TGTGCCAGCAGCTTATACTCAGCCGCGGAGGCTTTCTTT

D gene: TRBD2
clone size: few
V gene: TRBV3-1
J gene: TRBJ2-7
CDR3 protein: CASSALAGGYEQYF
CDR3 DNA: TGTGCCAGCAGCGCCTTAGCGGGAGGATACGAGCAGTACTTC

D gene: -
clone size: many
V gene: TRBV3-1
J gene: TRBJ2-1
CDR3 protein: CASSLAVGRTGQFF
CDR3 DNA: TGTGCCAGCAGCCTAGCGGTCGGCCGAACTGGGCAGTTCTTC

D gene: -
clone size: once
V gene: TRBV5-1
J gene: TRBJ2-1
CDR3 protein: CASSLGTQGGGQFF
CDR3 DNA: TGCGCCAGCAGCTTGGGAACGCAAGGGGGGGGGCAGTTCTTC

D gene: -
clone size: many
V gene: TRBV10-1
J gene: TRBJ2-5
CDR3 protein: CASSASGRSEETQYF
CDR3 DNA: TGCGCCAGCAGTGCATCAGGGAGATCGGAAGAGACCCAGTACTTC

D gene: TRBD2
clone size: many
V gene: TRBV18
J gene: TRBJ2-7
CDR3 protein: CASSPRQGGTSYEQYF
CDR3 DNA: TGTGCCAGCTCACCACGCCAGGGAGGGACCTCCTACGAGCAGTACTTC

D gene: TRBD2
clone size: -
V gene: TRBV28
J gene: TRBJ2-7
CDR3 protein: CAGSTATGTGGLAGLYEQYF
CDR3 DNA: TGTGCCGGCTCGACGGCAACCGGGACAGGAGGACTAGCGGGCCTCTACGAGCAGTACTTC

D gene: -
clone size: many
V gene: TRBV3-1
J gene: TRBJ2-3
CDR3 protein: CASSQGQPDTQYF
CDR3 DNA: TGTGCCAGCAGCCAAGGACAGCCAGATACGCAGTATTTT

D gene: TRBD2
clone size: few
V gene: TRBV9
J gene: TRBJ2-1
CDR3 protein: CASSVGTSSYNEQFF
CDR3 DNA: TGTGCCAGCAGCGTAGGGACTAGCTCCTACAATGAGCAGTTCTTC

D gene: TRBD2
clone size: many
V gene: TRBV9
J gene: TRBJ2-7
CDR3 protein: CASSVGAGGPYEQYF
CDR3 DNA: TGTGCCAGCAGCGTAGGGGCGGGGGGTCCCTACGAGCAGTACTTC

D gene: -
clone size: many
V gene: TRBV7-9
J gene: TRBJ2-7
CDR3 protein: CASSLGGVGEQYF
CDR3 DNA: TGTGCCAGCAGCTTAGGAGGAGTTGGCGAGCAGTACTTC

D gene: -
clone size: many
V gene: TRBV14
J gene: TRBJ2-7
CDR3 protein: CASSQERGLEQYF
CDR3 DNA: TGTGCCAGCAGCCAAGAAAGAGGACTCGAGCAGTACTTC